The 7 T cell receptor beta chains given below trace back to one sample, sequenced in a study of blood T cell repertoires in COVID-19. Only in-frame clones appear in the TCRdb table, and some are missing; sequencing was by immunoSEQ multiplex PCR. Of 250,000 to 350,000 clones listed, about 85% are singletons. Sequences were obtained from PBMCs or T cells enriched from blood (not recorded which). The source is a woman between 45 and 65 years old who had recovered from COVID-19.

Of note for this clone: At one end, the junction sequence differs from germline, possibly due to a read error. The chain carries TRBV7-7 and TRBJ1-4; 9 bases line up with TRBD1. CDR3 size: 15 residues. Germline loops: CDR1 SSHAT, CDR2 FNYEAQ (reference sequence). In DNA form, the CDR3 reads TGTGCTAGCAGCCCCGGGACAGGGTCAAATGAAAAACTGTTTTTT. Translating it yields CASSPGTGSNEKLFF.

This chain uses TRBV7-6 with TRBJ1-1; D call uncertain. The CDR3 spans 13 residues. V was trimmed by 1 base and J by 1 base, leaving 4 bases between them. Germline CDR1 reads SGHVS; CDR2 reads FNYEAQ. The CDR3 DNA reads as TGTGCCAGCAGCTTAGGTCGGAACACTGAAGCTTTCTTT. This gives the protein CASSLGRNTEAFF.

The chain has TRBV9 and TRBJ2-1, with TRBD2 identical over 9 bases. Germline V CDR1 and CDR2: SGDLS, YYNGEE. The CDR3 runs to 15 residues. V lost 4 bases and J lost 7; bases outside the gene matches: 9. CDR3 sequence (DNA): TGTGCCAGCAGCACCCGTCCTAGCGGGAATAATGAGCAGTTCTTC. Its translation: CASSTRPSGNNEQFF.

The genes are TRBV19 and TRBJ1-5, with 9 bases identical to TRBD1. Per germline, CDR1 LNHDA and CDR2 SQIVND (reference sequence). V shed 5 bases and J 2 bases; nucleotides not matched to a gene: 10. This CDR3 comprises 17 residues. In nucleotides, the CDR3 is TGTGCCAGTAGTCCAATGCTACAGGGGGCTCGCAATCAGCCCCAGCATTTT. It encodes CASSPMLQGARNQPQHF. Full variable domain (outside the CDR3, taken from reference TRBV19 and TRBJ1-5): DGGITQSPKYLFRKEGQNVTLSCEQNLNHDAMYWYRQDPGQGLRLIYYSQIVNDFQKGDIAEGYSVSREKKESFPLTVTSAQKNPTAFYLCASSPMLQGARNQPQHFGDGTRLSIL.

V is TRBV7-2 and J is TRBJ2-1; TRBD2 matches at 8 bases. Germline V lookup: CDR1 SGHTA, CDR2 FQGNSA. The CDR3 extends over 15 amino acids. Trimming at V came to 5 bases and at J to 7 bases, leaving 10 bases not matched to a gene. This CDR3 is CASSPLAGSRNEQFF. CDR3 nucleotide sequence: TGTGCCAGCAGCCCATTAGCGGGATCTCGGAATGAGCAGTTCTTC.

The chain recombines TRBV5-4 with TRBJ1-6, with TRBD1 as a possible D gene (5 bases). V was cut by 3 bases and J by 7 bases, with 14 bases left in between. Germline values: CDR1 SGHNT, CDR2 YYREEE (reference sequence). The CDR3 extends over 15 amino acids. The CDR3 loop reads CASSSNQGFNSPLHF. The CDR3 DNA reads TGTGCCAGCAGCTCCAATCAGGGTTTCAATTCACCCCTCCACTTT.

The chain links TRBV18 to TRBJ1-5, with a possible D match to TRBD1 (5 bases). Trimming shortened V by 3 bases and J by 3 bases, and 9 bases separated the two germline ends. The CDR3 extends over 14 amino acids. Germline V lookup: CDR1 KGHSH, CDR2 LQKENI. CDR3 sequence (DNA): TGTGCCAGCTCACCGGGCAGGGACAATCAGCCCCAGCATTTT. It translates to CASSPGRDNQPQHF.